This entry describes one T cell receptor beta chain. The specificity of this receptor is unknown. No much larger clone is present one base from it, and per-base qualities are unavailable. The data were obtained in a study of cytomegalovirus exposure and HLA in healthy donors (dated by TCRdb to about 2017). Regarding the research as a whole: According to an earlier analysis of around 600 of the donors, about 179 million T cells yielded 117 million unique TCR beta sequences and approximately 280 Gb of sequence data. About 320 gigabases of sequencing data and approximately 85 million unique TCR sequences were included in an early release covering about 700 HLA-typed donors. Of the 350 to 450 genotyped donors, over 65% fell in the genetic ancestry cluster associated with self-reported Caucasian donors. The study aimed to test whether signatures of past pathogen exposure could be identified by cataloging public T cell receptors. The study used immunosequencing to profile the T cell repertoires of approximately 640 subjects and linked those repertoires to cytomegalovirus serostatus. Along with the approximately 600-subject first cohort, a separate validation cohort of roughly 110 different subjects was used. To predict cytomegalovirus infection status, the study brought together high-throughput TCR immunosequencing, statistical association of individual TCRs with disease status, and machine learning. A later analysis re-analyzed previously published TCR beta repertoires from approximately 670 donors and added high-resolution HLA genotyping to study TCR occurrence patterns. In the later analysis, no new phenotypic data were used to find candidate immune exposures; instead, reliance was placed on TCR beta sequences and their occurrence across donors. In an earlier analysis of roughly 600 of the donors, high-throughput TCR beta sequencing was used to judge whether each TCR beta V gene segment behaved as functional or pseudogenic. Donor age, sex, ethnicity and CMV serostatus were collected together with the repertoire data. A later genetic analysis used genome-wide SNP genotypes for about 65% of the 666 donors, treating that subset as a discovery cohort. Every discovery cohort repertoire had been produced on one sequencing platform. HLA typing included class I and class II loci at four-digit resolution. Typing coverage varied by locus: about 620-630 donors for A, B, C, DRB1 and DQB1; roughly 560 for DQA1; more than 600 for DPA1; fewer than 480 for DPB1. About five DR-DQ haplotypes were treated as single units for association and clustering because of strong linkage in the cohort. Among about 410 genotyped donors of the cohort, an average of around 220,000 unique TCR beta nucleotide sequences was sequenced per donor, of which approximately 19% were non-productive. Paper-wide results and their limitations: A cluster of highly shared sequence variants was judged likely to represent a technical artifact of the sequencing pipeline. Some IMGT-functional V segments, including TRBV6-2 and TRBV6-3, could not be distinguished by the 87-base-pair reads and were therefore excluded. According to the authors, the approach could potentially be generalized to other disease states and immunological phenotypes. HLA typing was unavailable for some donors at each locus, so association tests used only the typed subset. A later analysis reported that several top co-occurrence clusters appeared linked to parvovirus B19, influenza, CMV and Epstein-Barr virus. Presence/absence analyses assumed roughly uniform sequencing depth across donors, an assumption that may not hold. This cohort had only TCR beta chains sequenced, and the lack of alpha or paired-chain data limited which features could be detected. Linkage disequilibrium might explain the correlated functional status among segregating V segments, but an unknown experimental factor could not be ruled out. A further reported finding was that TCR beta sequences accurately predicted the HLA-A and HLA-B alleles for most subjects in the first cohort. In vitro tests confirmed that a few of the cytomegalovirus-associated TCR beta chains recognize cytomegalovirus antigens. In a later genetic analysis, fewer N-insertions in productive TCRs were reported among donors in an Asian-associated ancestry cluster than the approximately 670-donor mean. Compared with equally common non-associated chains, HLA-associated TCR beta chains in a later analysis were more clonally expanded and had lower generation probabilities. The earlier analysis of a few hundred of the donors excluded some 16 rarely observed V segments, including chromosome 9 orphons, because counts were too low. An association between a missense DCLRE1C variant and V-gene and J-gene trimming of TCR beta chains was found in a later genetic analysis and replicated in an independent cohort. A later analysis found that most CMV-associated TCR beta chains appeared HLA-restricted, with HLA associations seemingly driven largely by CMV exposure. For the cohort, immune exposure information was limited to CMV serostatus. In an earlier analysis of 587 of the donors, most TCR beta V segments appeared in productive rearrangements about 90% or about 30% of the time, broadly matching IMGT annotations. The classifier was reported to diagnose cytomegalovirus status with high specificity and sensitivity in both the original and validation cohorts. Specific HLA alleles were associated with over 15,000 TCR beta sequences at a false discovery rate of 0.05 in a later analysis. The study listed 150 to 200 TCR beta chains as associated with cytomegalovirus. A later analysis found that TCR association rates varied across HLA loci, with DRB1 alleles showing the most associated TCRs and HLA-C alleles the fewest. Across donors, most TCR sequences were observed very rarely, whereas some public TCRs were present in many individuals. When HLA alleles, especially DR and DQ, strongly co-occurred, attributing TCR associations to individual alleles was difficult.

The cohort comprised more than 550 healthy bone marrow donors. At the time of sampling, all cohort members were nominally healthy, though unrecorded immune exposures were likely present. CMV serostatus was positive for approximately 300 and negative for about half of the roughly 700 cohort members, and was not recorded for this donor. A peripheral blood sample was provided by each donor, and peripheral blood mononuclear cells were used for TCR beta sequencing. Genomic DNA was extracted from the blood cell samples with the Qiagen DNeasy Blood Extraction Kit. Trimming removed 2 bases from V and 8 bases from J, leaving 13 bases between the germline ends. Spanning cysteine to phenylalanine, the CDR3 consists of 14 amino acids. Solely the CDR3 DNA is kept, with 42 bases framed from the first base. The germline V gene encodes CDR1 SEHNR and CDR2 FQNEAQ (reference sequence). Libraries came from the immunoSEQ multiplex PCR assay. The multiplex PCR relied on a mix of 60 forward primers for TCR Vbeta segments and 13 reverse primers for TCR Jbeta segments. A multiplex PCR assay on genomic DNA amplified the CDR3 region of rearranged TCR beta genes. Amplified TCR beta libraries were sequenced as 87-base-pair reads on the Illumina HiSeq System. The published analysis was carried out like this. Across the 600 to 700 repertoires, a later analysis counted about 81 million unique TCR beta chains, around 11 million of which were shared by at least two donors. A nearest-neighbor algorithm error-corrected the raw reads and collapsed the reads into unique sequences, merging closely related sequences to remove PCR and sequencing errors. CDR3 sequences were aligned to IMGT reference sequences to assign V, D and J gene segments. For a sequence to be retained, a match of at least six nucleotides to both a V gene segment and a J gene segment was required. Rearrangements were called productive when the CDR3 lacked stop codons and stayed in frame with V and J; all others were non-productive. Following IMGT convention, CDR3 was defined as the stretch from the second conserved V-encoded cysteine up to the conserved J-encoded phenylalanine. In an earlier analysis of 587 of the donors, sequences lacking an unambiguous match to a single V gene segment were excluded. An earlier analysis of just under 600 of the donors called V segments functional above 56.7% productive rearrangements and segregating when the between-donor standard deviation exceeded 5%. To diagnose cytomegalovirus status from the catalog of TCR beta chain sequences, a statistical classification framework was built. In a later analysis, TCR nucleotide sequences were compared against IMGT/GENE-DB human TR gene sequences so that V and J genes could be assigned. In a later analysis, CDR3 sequences and most-parsimonious VDJ recombination scenarios were assigned using the TCRdist pipeline. A later analysis defined each TCR beta chain by its CDR3 amino acid sequence plus V-gene family, and excluded reads lacking a unique V-gene family. A later analysis removed 450 to 600 highly shared, low-generation-probability nucleotide sequences to deal with suspected cross-contamination and a sequencing artifact. For each public chain, a later analysis derived a clonal expansion index from normalized ranks of inferred template counts within each repertoire. A later analysis computed generation probabilities with a VDJ recombination model fitted to out-of-frame rearrangements, and checked the results against IGoR. In a later analysis, TCR-TCR, TCR-HLA and TCR-CMV co-occurrence was scored with hypergeometric tests, and a repertoire-size bias correction was applied to TCR pairs. To estimate false discovery rates, a later analysis permuted the HLA or CMV assignments 20 times. A later analysis grouped co-occurring TCRs with DBSCAN, adding TCRdist sequence similarity when clustering within HLA-allele-positive subsets. Repertoires with fewer than 30,000 or more than 120,000 public chains were left out of co-occurrence clustering, as were several repertoires with anomalous nucleotide sharing. TCRdb took over this immuneACCESS table, retaining in-frame rearrangements with V and J assigned. Such tables are incomplete; in checked studies, under half of the missing clones stem from an unresolved V gene, and the remainder is unexplained. Clone size and V and J calls were adopted from that table, with D and trimming inferred from the DNA. This sample gives 200,000 or so clones in total; about 85% of them show up just once. Of the sample, about 1.2% falls within the top ten clones.

The sequence is built from TRBV7-9 and TRBJ1-3; the D gene cannot be resolved reliably. The sequenced sample was PBMCs. The TCR was taken from a human donor in good health. The CDR3 reads as follows: CASSLSQAGDTIYF. The base sequence is TGTGCCAGCAGCTTATCCCAGGCAGGCGACACCATATATTTT.